This T cell receptor beta chain was documented in a study of response to subunit inactivated influenza vaccine. Study results and caveats: The authors suggested that few new T cells are recruited per seasonal influenza vaccination.

This clonotype was counted ten times or more. Its specificity is unknown. TCRdb redid the calling of the RT-PCR reads with MiXCR, one entry per CDR3 protein. The sample carries hundreds of thousands of distinct CDR3 sequences, less than 30% recorded once. CDR1 is MNHEY, CDR2 SVGEGT, per germline. Unmatched junction bases numbered 6, after V lost 2 bases and J lost 7 bases. CDR3 size: 16 residues. This clonotype was obtained from a middle-aged man who received an inactivated influenza vaccine. The chain uses TRBV6-2 or TRBV6-3 and TRBJ2-1; 12 bases align to TRBD2. Sequencing was performed on CD4+ T cells sorted from PBMCs, taken more than 4 days after vaccination. CDR3 in amino acids: CASSYRLAGAGNEQFF. The CDR3 nucleotides are TGTGCCAGCAGTTACCGACTAGCGGGAGCCGGGAATGAGCAGTTCTTC.